Following are 17 T cell receptor beta chains from one sample sequenced in a study of blood T cells in healthy people across ages. A second 7 to 11 cycle PCR used barcoded and J-beta primers. TCRdb re-called the 5' RACE reads through MiXCR, storing one row per CDR3 protein. The profile covers roughly 1.4 million distinct CDR3 sequences, with approximately 59% appearing a single time and over 6.5% taken by the ten largest. Specimen: blood. These receptors were obtained from a man between 18 and 35 years old in good health.

This sequence joins TRBV20-1 and TRBJ2-1; 8 bases agree with TRBD2. From germline, CDR1 is DFQATT and CDR2 SNEGSKA (reference sequence). CDR3 length: 17 residues. Trimming at V came to 6 bases and at J to 0 bases, leaving 13 bases not matched to a gene. The CDR3 nucleotides read TGCAGTGCCACAACCAAACTAGCGGCCAGCTCCTACAATGAGCAGTTCTTC. As protein: CSATTKLAASSYNEQFF.

The chain couples TRBV6-2 or TRBV6-3 to TRBJ2-1, with 7 bases fitting TRBD2. Germline-derived CDR1 and CDR2 are MNHEY and SVGEGT. The CDR3 spans 16 residues. V was clipped by 3 bases and J by 5 bases; unmatched bases: 10. CDR3 in DNA: TGTGCCAGCAGTTATGACGGGGGGTCCTTTGACAATGAGCAGTTCTTC. Translating gives CASSYDGGSFDNEQFF.

This clonotype was seen a handful of times. The chain joins TRBV3-1 to TRBJ2-4; possibly TRBD2 for D (6 bases). The CDR3 covers 15 residues. CDR1 and CDR2 from the germline V gene are LGHDT and YNNKEL (reference sequence). V lost 1 base to trimming and J lost 2 bases, with 9 bases between them. CDR3: CASSQAGLSKNIQYF. The CDR3 nucleotides read TGTGCCAGCAGCCAAGCGGGACTTTCCAAAAACATTCAGTACTTC.

This chain uses TRBV2 with TRBJ2-7; TRBD1 agrees at 9 bases. There are 15 residues in the CDR3. With 3 bases clipped from V and 10 bases from J, the junction kept 13 bases outside the gene matches. Germline CDR1 and CDR2: SNHLY and FYNNEI. CDR3 amino acids: CASSDGQGLAGAQYF. DNA of the CDR3: TGTGCCAGCAGTGATGGACAGGGGCTGGCTGGGGCCCAGTACTTC.

The chain combines TRBV5-1 with TRBJ2-4; TRBD1 matches 8 bases. Germline V lookup: CDR1 SGHRS, CDR2 YFSETQ. This CDR3 region has 17 residues. With V trimmed by 4 bases and J by 6 bases, 15 bases remained unmatched. CDR3 amino acids: CASSPAQGAQPINIQYF. The CDR3 DNA sequence: TGCGCCAGCAGCCCTGCCCAGGGGGCGCAGCCGATAAACATTCAGTACTTC.

Concerning this clonotype itself: A read error is likely, as this CDR3 ends without the conserved phenylalanine or tryptophan. The chain recombines TRBV4-2 with TRBJ1-1; possible D gene TRBD1, 5 bases. The germline V gene has CDR1 LGHNA and CDR2 YNFKEQ. The CDR3 length is 14 residues. V lost 0 bases and J 7 bases, leaving 12 bases between the germline ends. CDR3 region: CASSQERGGFEAFI. The CDR3 nucleotides read TGTGCCAGCAGCCAAGAACGGGGGGGGTTTGAAGCTTTCATT.

The V call is TRBV7-2, the J call TRBJ2-7, with 9 bases fitting TRBD1. The CDR3 covers 15 residues. Germline V gives CDR1 SGHTA, CDR2 FQGNSA. The V gene end was trimmed by 5 bases and the J gene end by 7 bases; junction bases not matched to a gene: 12. The CDR3, as DNA: TGTGCCAGCAGCATACCACTCGGGACAGGGATGGAGCAGTACTTC. It encodes CASSIPLGTGMEQYF.

The V call is TRBV4-1, the J call TRBJ2-5; D not resolved. CDR3 size: 15 residues. Trimming took off 1 base at V and 4 bases at J, with 13 bases between the two ends. Germline CDR1 and CDR2: MGHRA and YSYEKL. As DNA, the CDR3 is TGCGCCAGCAGCCAAGTGCTGGGGATGGGAGAGACCCAGTACTTC. Protein sequence: CASSQVLGMGETQYF.

DNA for the CDR3: TGCAGCGTTGATGTGGTGGTGAACACTGAAGCTTTCTTT. This sequence encodes CSVDVVVNTEAFF. The genes are TRBV29-1 and TRBJ1-1; no clear D gene. This CDR3 comprises 13 residues. Germline V lookup: CDR1 SQVTM, CDR2 ANQGSEA. The V and J ends lost 3 bases and 0 bases respectively, with 8 bases between them.

The chain carries TRBV20-1 and TRBJ2-4; D may be TRBD2 (6 bases). This CDR3 contains 15 residues. Germline V gene lookup returns CDR1 DFQATT and CDR2 SNEGSKA (reference sequence). V was cut by 3 bases and J by 1 base, with 13 bases left in between. CDR3 region: CSASMGEAAKNIQYF. DNA for the CDR3: TGCAGTGCTAGTATGGGGGAGGCGGCCAAAAACATTCAGTACTTC.

DNA of the CDR3: TGCAGTGCCCAACCCATTACACCAAACTACTACGAGCAGTACTTC. Its protein is CSAQPITPNYYEQYF. This chain uses TRBV20-1 with TRBJ2-7; no firm D call. Trimming pared 6 bases from V and 3 bases from J, leaving 21 bases between. Looked up from germline, CDR1 is DFQATT and CDR2 is SNEGSKA (reference sequence). The CDR3 sequence is 15 residues long.

The gene calls are TRBV7-9 and TRBJ1-5; D uncertain. V was pared by 5 bases and J by 0 bases, with 14 bases between. Looked up from germline, CDR1 is SEHNR and CDR2 is FQNEAQ (reference sequence). The CDR3 covers 16 residues. This CDR3 is CASSQGRGNSNQPQHF. CDR3 bases: TGTGCCAGCAGCCAAGGACGGGGAAATAGCAATCAGCCCCAGCATTTT.

This clonotype was observed once. This rearrangement joins TRBV6-2 or TRBV6-3 to TRBJ2-5, with D tentatively TRBD1 or TRBD2 (6 bases each). CDR1 is MNHEY and CDR2 is SVGEGT in the germline V gene. The CDR3 consists of 15 residues. Between the trimmed V and J ends, which lost 7 bases and 5 bases, there was a span of 20 bases. The CDR3 here is CASTPSRGRGETQYF. The DNA for the CDR3 is TGTGCCAGCACCCCCTCCCGGGGGCGCGGGGAGACCCAGTACTTC.

The V gene is TRBV5-1, the J gene TRBJ2-2, with a possible D match to TRBD1 (6 bases). This CDR3 is 19 amino acids long. V shed 0 bases and J shed 6 bases, with 24 bases lying between them. Germline-derived CDR1 and CDR2 are SGHRS and YFSETQ. The CDR3 DNA sequence: TGCGCCAGCAGCTTGGCTGCAGGGGTGTTGATGTCTTTCGCCGGGGAGCTGTTTTTT. It specifies CASSLAAGVLMSFAGELFF.

This clonotype was seen only a few times. J is TRBJ2-7 and V is TRBV27; a weak D match, TRBD1 (5 bases). The V end lost 0 bases, the J end lost 0 bases, and 15 bases lay between the germline ends. The germline CDR1 and CDR2 sequences are MNHEY and SMNVEV (reference sequence). The CDR3 has 17 residues. Written as DNA, the CDR3 is TGTGCCAGCAGTTTATCTTGGGGCGGATCGAGCTCCTACGAGCAGTACTTC. Translating gives CASSLSWGGSSSYEQYF.

The gene calls are TRBV7-9 and TRBJ2-2; D is undetermined. Germline V CDR1 and CDR2: SEHNR, FQNEAQ (reference sequence). This CDR3 is built from 12 residues. V was clipped by 5 bases and J by 5 bases, with 6 bases between them. CDR3: CASSRVTGELFF. CDR3 DNA sequence: TGTGCCAGCAGCCGTGTAACCGGGGAGCTGTTTTTT.

V and J are TRBV29-1 and TRBJ2-1, with D maybe TRBD2 (5 bases). V dropped 0 bases and J dropped 5 bases, with 20 bases sitting between them. This CDR3 contains 17 residues. Germline V gene data show CDR1 as SQVTM and CDR2 as ANQGSEA. CDR3 DNA sequence: TGCAGCGTTGAAGATAGGATAGCGCACTTTGGGGACAATGAGCAGTTCTTC. This codes for CSVEDRIAHFGDNEQFF.